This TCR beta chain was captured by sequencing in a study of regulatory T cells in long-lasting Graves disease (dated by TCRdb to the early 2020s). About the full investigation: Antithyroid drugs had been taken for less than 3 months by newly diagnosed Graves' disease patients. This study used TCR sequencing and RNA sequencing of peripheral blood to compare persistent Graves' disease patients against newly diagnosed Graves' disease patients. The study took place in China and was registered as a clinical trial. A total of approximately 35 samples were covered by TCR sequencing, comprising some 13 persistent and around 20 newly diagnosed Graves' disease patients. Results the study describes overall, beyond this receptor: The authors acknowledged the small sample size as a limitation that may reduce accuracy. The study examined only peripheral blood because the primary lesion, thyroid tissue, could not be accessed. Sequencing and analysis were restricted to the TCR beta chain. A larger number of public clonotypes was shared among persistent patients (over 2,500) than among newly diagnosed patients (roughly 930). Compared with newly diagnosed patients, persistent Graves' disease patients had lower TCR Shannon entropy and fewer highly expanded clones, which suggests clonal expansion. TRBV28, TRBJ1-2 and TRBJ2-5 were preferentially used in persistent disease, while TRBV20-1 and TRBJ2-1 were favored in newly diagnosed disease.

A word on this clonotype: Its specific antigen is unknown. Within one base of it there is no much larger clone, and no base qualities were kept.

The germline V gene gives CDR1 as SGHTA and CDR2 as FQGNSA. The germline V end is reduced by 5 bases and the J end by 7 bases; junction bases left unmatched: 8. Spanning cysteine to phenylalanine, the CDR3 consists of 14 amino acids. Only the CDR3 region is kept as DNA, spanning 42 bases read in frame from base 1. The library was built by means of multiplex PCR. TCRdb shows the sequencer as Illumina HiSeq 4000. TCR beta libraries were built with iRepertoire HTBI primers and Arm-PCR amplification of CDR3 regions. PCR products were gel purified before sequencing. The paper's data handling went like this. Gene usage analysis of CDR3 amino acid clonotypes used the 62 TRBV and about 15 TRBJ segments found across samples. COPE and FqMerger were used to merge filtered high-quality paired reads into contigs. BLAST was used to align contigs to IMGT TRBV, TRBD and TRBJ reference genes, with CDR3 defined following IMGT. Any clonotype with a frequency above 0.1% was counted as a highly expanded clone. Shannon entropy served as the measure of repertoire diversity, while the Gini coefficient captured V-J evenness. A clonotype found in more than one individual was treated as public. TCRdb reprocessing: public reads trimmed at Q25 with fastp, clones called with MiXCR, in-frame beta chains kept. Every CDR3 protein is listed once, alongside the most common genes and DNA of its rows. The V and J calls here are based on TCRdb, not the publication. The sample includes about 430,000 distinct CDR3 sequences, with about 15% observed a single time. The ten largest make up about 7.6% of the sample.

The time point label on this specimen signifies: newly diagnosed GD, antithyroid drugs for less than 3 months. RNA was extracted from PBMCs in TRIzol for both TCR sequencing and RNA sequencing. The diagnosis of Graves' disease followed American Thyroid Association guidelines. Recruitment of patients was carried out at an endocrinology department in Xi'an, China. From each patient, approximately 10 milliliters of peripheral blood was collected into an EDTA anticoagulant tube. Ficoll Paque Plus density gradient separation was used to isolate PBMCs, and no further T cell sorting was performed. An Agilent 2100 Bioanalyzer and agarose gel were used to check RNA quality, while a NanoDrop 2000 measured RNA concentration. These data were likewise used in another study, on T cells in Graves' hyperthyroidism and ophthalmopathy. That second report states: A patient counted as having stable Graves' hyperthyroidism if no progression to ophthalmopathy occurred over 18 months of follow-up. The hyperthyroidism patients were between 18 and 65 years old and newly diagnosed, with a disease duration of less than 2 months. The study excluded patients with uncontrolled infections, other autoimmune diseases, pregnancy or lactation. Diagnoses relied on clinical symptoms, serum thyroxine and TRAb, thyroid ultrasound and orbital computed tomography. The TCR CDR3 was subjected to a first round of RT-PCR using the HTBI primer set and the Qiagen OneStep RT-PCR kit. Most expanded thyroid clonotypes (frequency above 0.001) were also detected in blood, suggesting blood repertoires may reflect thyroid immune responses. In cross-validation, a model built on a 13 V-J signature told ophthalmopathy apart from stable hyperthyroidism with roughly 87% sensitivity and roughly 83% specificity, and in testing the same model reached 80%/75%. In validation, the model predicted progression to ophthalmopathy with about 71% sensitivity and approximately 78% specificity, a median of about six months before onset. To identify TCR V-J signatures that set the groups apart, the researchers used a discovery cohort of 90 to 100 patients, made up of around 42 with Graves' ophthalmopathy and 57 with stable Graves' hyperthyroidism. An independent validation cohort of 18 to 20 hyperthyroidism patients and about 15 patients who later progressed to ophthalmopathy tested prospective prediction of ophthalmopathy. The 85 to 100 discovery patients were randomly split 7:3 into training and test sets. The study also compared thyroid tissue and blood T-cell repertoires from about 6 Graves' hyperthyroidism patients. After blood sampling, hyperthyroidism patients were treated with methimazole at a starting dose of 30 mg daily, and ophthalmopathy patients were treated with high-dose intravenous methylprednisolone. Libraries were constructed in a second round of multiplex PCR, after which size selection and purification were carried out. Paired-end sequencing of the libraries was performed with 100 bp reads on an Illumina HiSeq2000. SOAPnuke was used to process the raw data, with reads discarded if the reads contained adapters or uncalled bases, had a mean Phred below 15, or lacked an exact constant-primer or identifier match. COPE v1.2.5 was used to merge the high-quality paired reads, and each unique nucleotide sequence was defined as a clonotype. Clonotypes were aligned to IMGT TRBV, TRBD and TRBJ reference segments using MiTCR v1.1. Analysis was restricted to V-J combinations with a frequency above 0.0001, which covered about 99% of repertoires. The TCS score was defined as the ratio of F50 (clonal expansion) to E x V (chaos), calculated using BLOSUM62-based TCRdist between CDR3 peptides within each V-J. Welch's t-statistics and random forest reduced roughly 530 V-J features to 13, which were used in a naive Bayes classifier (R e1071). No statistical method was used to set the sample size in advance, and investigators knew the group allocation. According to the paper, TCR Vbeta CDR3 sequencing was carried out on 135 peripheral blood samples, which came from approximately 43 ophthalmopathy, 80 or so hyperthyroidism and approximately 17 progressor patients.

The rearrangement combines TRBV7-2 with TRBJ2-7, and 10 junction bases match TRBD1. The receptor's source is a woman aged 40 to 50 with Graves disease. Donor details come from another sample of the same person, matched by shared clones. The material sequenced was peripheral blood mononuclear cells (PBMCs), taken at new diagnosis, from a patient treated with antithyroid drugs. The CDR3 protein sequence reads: CASSPRQGAGEQYF. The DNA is TGTGCCAGCAGCCCCCGACAGGGGGCAGGGGAGCAGTACTTC.